Given below is one T cell receptor (beta chain) in context. What it recognizes is unknown. This sample stems from a study of T cells in Graves' hyperthyroidism and ophthalmopathy. The CDR3 regions of TCR beta were amplified from RNA transcripts. HTBI primers drove first-round RT-PCR of the TCR CDR3. TCRdb redid the calling of the multiplex PCR reads with MiXCR, one entry per CDR3 protein. Of 370,000 or so distinct CDR3 sequences in the sample, 20% to 30% were seen once. The source of the PBMCs was around 10 ml of fresh peripheral blood. Findings and caveats of the study: In simple terms, a model built on 13 V-J features told ophthalmopathy apart from stable hyperthyroidism. For ophthalmopathy, model prediction preceded onset by a median 6.5 months.

The sequenced material came from blood. This clonotype was sampled from a man in his fifties or sixties with Graves' hyperthyroidism.

CDR3 protein: CASSFGTSGRAPDTQYF. The CDR3 bases are TGCGCCAGCAGTTTCGGGACTAGCGGGAGGGCCCCGGATACGCAGTATTTT. The chain is built from TRBV10-2 and TRBJ2-3; the match to TRBD2 covers 16 bases. This CDR3 is 17 amino acids long. V gave up 5 bases and J gave up 6 bases; unmatched junction bases: 8. The germline gives CDR1 WSHSY, CDR2 SAAADI.